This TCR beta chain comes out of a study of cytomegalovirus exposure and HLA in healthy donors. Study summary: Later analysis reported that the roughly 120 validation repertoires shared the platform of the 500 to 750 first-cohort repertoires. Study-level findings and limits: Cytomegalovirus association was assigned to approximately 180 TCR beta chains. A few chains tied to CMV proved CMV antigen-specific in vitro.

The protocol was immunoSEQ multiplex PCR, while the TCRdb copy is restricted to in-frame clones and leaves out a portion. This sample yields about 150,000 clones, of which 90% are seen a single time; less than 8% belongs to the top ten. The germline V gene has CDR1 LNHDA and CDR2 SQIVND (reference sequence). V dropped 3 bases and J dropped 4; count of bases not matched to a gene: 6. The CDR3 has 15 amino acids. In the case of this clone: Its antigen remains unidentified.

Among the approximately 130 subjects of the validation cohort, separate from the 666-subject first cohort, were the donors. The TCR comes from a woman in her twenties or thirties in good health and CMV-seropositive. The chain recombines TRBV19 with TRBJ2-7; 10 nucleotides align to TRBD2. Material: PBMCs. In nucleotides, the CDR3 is TGTGCCAGTAGTATCGCAAGCGGGGGGGATTACGAGCAGTACTTC. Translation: CASSIASGGDYEQYF.